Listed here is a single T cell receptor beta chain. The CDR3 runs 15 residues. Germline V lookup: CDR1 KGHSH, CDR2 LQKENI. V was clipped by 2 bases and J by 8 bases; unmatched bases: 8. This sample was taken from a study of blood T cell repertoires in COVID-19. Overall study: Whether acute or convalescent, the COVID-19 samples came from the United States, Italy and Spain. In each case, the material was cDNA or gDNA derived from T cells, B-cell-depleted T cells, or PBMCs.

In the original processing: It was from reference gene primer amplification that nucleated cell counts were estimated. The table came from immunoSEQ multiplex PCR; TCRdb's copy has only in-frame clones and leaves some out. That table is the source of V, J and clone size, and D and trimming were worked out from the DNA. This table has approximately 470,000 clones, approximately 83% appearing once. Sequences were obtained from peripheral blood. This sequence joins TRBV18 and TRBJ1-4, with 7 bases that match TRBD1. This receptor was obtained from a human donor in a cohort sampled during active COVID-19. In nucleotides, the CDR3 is TGTGCCAGCTCACCATTCGCGACAGGGCACGAAAAACTGTTTTTT. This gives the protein CASSPFATGHEKLFF.